A single sample gave rise to the 7 T cell receptor beta chains below, sequenced in a study of OX40 agonist ivuxolimab in advanced cancers. Produced via immunoSEQ multiplex PCR; TCRdb's table is partial and in-frame only. The sample holds approximately 19,000 clones, 80% to 95% seen once. The material was CD4+ or CD8+ T cells sorted from blood, obtained in a trial of the OX40 agonist ivuxolimab. The receptor source for this set is an adult with an advanced solid tumor such as melanoma, head and neck, liver or kidney cancer.

This chain connects TRBV19 to TRBJ2-1; D is possibly TRBD1 or TRBD2 (6 bases each). Trimming shortened V by 5 bases and J by 8 bases, and 16 bases separated the two germline ends. Per germline, CDR1 LNHDA and CDR2 SQIVND (reference sequence). The CDR3 is 14 residues long. CDR3 nucleotides: TGTGCCAGTAGTTTCGGGGGCCCGAGTTATGAGCAGTTCTTC. Translation gives CASSFGGPSYEQFF.

The rearrangement joins TRBV27 to TRBJ2-1; 9 bases are a match to TRBD2. CDR1 and CDR2 (germline): MNHEY, SMNVEV (reference sequence). The CDR3 runs 16 residues. V was pared by 2 bases and J by 4 bases, with 6 bases of the junction left unmatched. Here the CDR3 DNA reads TGTGCCAGCAGTTTAAGAGCGGGAGGAACGTACAATGAGCAGTTCTTC. It yields the protein CASSLRAGGTYNEQFF.

The chain employs TRBV7-9 and TRBJ2-7; possible D gene TRBD1, 6 bases. The CDR3 has 13 residues. Germline loops: CDR1 SEHNR, CDR2 FQNEAQ (reference sequence). The V end was cut by 6 bases, the J end by 2 bases, with 11 bases between. Here the CDR3 DNA reads TGTGCCAGCAGTTCGACAGGCACCTACGAGCAGTACTTC. As protein: CASSSTGTYEQYF.

The chain recombines TRBV9 with TRBJ1-1, with unresolved D. V lost 0 bases to trimming and J lost 4 bases, with 13 bases between them. Looked up from germline, CDR1 is SGDLS and CDR2 is YYNGEE. This CDR3 has 15 amino acids. This CDR3 reads CASSVEGGWGTEAFF. In DNA, the CDR3 is TGTGCCAGCAGCGTAGAAGGAGGCTGGGGCACTGAAGCTTTCTTT. Drawing the rest from reference TRBV9 and TRBJ1-1, the complete variable domain is DSGVTQTPKHLITATGQRVTLRCSPRSGDLSVYWYQQSLDQGLQFLIQYYNGEERAKGNILERFSAQQFPDLHSELNLSSLELGDSALYFCASSVEGGWGTEAFFGQGTRLTVV.

J is TRBJ2-1 and V is TRBV28; 9 bases map to TRBD2. The CDR3 runs 16 residues. The germline V gene encodes CDR1 MDHEN and CDR2 SYDVKM. The J segment lost 6 bases and the V segment lost 4 bases, leaving 10 bases of the junction unmatched. For the CDR3, the DNA is TGTGCCAGCAGTTCACTACTAGCGGGTAAGGGCAATGAGCAGTTCTTC. It yields the protein CASSSLLAGKGNEQFF.

This rearrangement joins TRBV28 to TRBJ2-2; D uncertain. The CDR3 contains 12 residues. V lost 6 bases, J lost 3 bases, and 5 bases lay in between. Germline assignment: CDR1 MDHEN and CDR2 SYDVKM. The CDR3 DNA sequence: TGTGCCAGCAGGGAATACACCGGGGAGCTGTTTTTT. Encoded protein: CASREYTGELFF.

The chain carries TRBV5-4 and TRBJ2-3; TRBD2 aligns across 8 bases. The CDR3 covers 15 residues. Germline CDR1 SGHNT, CDR2 YYREEE (reference sequence). V was pared by 5 bases and J by 4 bases, with 9 bases of the junction left unmatched. CDR3 protein: CASSGGRPLADTQYF. CDR3 DNA: TGTGCCAGCAGTGGCGGGAGGCCCCTGGCAGATACGCAGTATTTT.